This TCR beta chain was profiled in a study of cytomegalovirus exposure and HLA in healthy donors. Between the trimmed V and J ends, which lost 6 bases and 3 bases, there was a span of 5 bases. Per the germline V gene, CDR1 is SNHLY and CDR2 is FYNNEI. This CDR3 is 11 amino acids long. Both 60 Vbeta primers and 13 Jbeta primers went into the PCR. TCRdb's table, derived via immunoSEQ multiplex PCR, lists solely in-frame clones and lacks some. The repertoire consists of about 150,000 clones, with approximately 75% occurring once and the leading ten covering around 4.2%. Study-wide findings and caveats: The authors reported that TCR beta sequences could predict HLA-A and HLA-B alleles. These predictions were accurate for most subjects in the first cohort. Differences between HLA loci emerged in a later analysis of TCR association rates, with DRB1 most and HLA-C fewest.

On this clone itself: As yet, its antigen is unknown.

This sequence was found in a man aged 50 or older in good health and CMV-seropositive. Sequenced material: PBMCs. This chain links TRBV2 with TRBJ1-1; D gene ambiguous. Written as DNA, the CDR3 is TGTGCCAGCAGGAGTTACACTGAAGCTTTCTTT. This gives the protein CASRSYTEAFF.